A selection of T cell receptor beta chains follows, all from one sample in a study of blood T cell repertoires in COVID-19. Generated by immunoSEQ multiplex PCR, the TCRdb table keeps only in-frame clones and is missing some. The data hold about 260,000 clones, with around 89% observed a single time. The sequenced material came from peripheral blood. These receptors all come from a woman in her thirties or forties with acute or convalescent COVID-19. Both conserved end residues are part of each CDR3. D genes are given only for firm matches. Clone size is shown for a subset of rows, as once, few, many or a class of expanded clone.

abundance	v_gene	d_gene	j_gene	len	CDR3aa	CDR3nt
NA	TRBV27	NA	TRBJ1-1	15	CASSLTSTGNTEAFF	TGTGCCAGCAGTCTGACCTCGACAGGGAACACTGAAGCTTTCTTT
NA	TRBV5-1	NA	TRBJ1-1	15	CASSLGGRVNTEAFF	TGCGCCAGCAGCTTGGGGGGGCGGGTTAACACTGAAGCTTTCTTT
NA	TRBV13	NA	TRBJ2-2	14	CASSFGREAGELFF	TGTGCCAGCAGCTTCGGCAGGGAAGCCGGGGAGCTGTTTTTT
NA	TRBV3-1/TRBV3-2	NA	TRBJ1-1	12	CASSPTGIEAFF	TGTGCCAGCAGCCCCACGGGAATTGAAGCTTTCTTT
NA	TRBV27	NA	TRBJ1-6	14	CASSLNGYNSPLHF	TGTGCCAGCAGTTTAAACGGGTATAATTCACCCCTCCACTTT
NA	TRBV18	NA	TRBJ1-2	18	CASSPEGSGEQIGYGYTF	TGTGCCAGCTCACCTGAGGGTTCAGGGGAACAGATCGGCTATGGCTACACCTTC
NA	TRBV6-4	NA	TRBJ2-3	13	CASSTSGLDTQYF	TGTGCCAGCAGTACCTCAGGGCTAGATACGCAGTATTTT
NA	TRBV5-1	TRBD1	TRBJ1-1	15	CASRDAGQGYTEAFF	TGCGCCAGCAGGGACGCGGGACAGGGGTACACTGAAGCTTTCTTT
NA	TRBV5-1	NA	TRBJ1-2	17	CASSFRAGQHSNYGYTF	TGCGCCAGCAGCTTTAGGGCAGGGCAGCACAGCAACTATGGCTACACCTTC
NA	TRBV4-1	NA	TRBJ1-2	15	CASSQGPTGSYGYTF	TGCGCCAGCAGCCAAGGTCCTACGGGAAGCTATGGCTACACCTTC
NA	TRBV27	TRBD1	TRBJ1-5	19	CASRITGGGGTYSNQPQHF	TGTGCCAGCAGAATTACAGGGGGCGGCGGGACCTATAGCAATCAGCCCCAGCATTTT
NA	TRBV5-1	NA	TRBJ2-2	17	CASSLILRAPNTGELFF	TGCGCCAGCAGCTTGATCTTGAGGGCCCCGAACACCGGGGAGCTGTTTTTT
NA	TRBV10-2	TRBD1	TRBJ2-2	15	CASSEGQGAIGELFF	TGCGCCAGCAGTGAAGGACAGGGGGCGATCGGGGAGCTGTTTTTT
NA	TRBV11-2	NA	TRBJ2-2	16	CASSPSGTQLPGELFF	TGTGCCAGCAGTCCCTCCGGGACACAGCTCCCCGGGGAGCTGTTTTTT
NA	TRBV9	TRBD1	TRBJ2-3	15	CASSAQDRAADTQYF	TGTGCCAGCAGCGCTCAAGACAGGGCGGCAGATACGCAGTATTTT
NA	TRBV5-1	NA	TRBJ2-3	14	CASSLGGGIPIQYF	TGCGCCAGCAGCTTGGGAGGGGGTATACCAATACAGTATTTT
once	TRBV5-4	TRBD1	TRBJ2-3	14	CASSPTGVTDTQYF	TGTGCCAGCAGCCCCACAGGGGTCACAGATACGCAGTATTTT
NA	TRBV11-2	TRBD1	TRBJ2-1	16	CASSLGGTGGRNEQFF	TGTGCCAGCAGCTTAGGCGGGACAGGGGGTCGCAATGAGCAGTTCTTC
NA	TRBV6-6	NA	TRBJ1-2	14	CASSYVPGLEGYTF	TGTGCCAGCAGTTACGTCCCAGGGCTGGAAGGCTACACCTTC
NA	TRBV6-5	NA	TRBJ1-3	14	CASRSSPSGNTIYF	TGTGCCAGCAGATCCTCCCCCTCTGGAAACACCATATATTTT
once	TRBV2	NA	TRBJ2-1	13	CASLLQGNNEQFF	TGTGCCAGCCTCCTACAGGGAAACAATGAGCAGTTCTTC
NA	TRBV5-1	NA	TRBJ1-2	15	CASSLEGHSLAGYTF	TGCGCCAGCAGCTTGGAGGGACACAGCTTGGCTGGCTACACCTTC
once	TRBV5-4	NA	TRBJ2-5	13	CASSPQGRETQYF	TGTGCCAGCAGCCCTCAGGGGCGAGAGACCCAGTACTTC
once	TRBV5-1	NA	TRBJ1-1	15	CASSLRALGGTEAFF	TGCGCCAGCAGCTTGCGAGCCCTCGGGGGCACTGAAGCTTTCTTT
NA	TRBV30	TRBD1	TRBJ1-2	14	CAWTARRQGESYTF	TGTGCCTGGACTGCGCGCAGACAGGGGGAGAGCTACACCTTC
NA	TRBV12-3/TRBV12-4	TRBD1	TRBJ1-1	12	CASSDRDTEAFF	TGTGCCAGCAGTGACAGGGACACTGAAGCTTTCTTT
NA	TRBV6-4	TRBD2	TRBJ2-3	16	CASSPSGGPGSDTQYF	TGTGCCAGCAGCCCTAGCGGGGGCCCCGGTTCAGACACGCAGTATTTT
NA	TRBV4-1	NA	TRBJ1-2	12	CASSPGGSGYTF	TGCGCCAGCAGCCCCGGAGGGAGCGGCTACACCTTC
NA	TRBV2	NA	TRBJ1-1	13	CASSELGGTEAFF	TGTGCCAGCAGTGAATTGGGGGGCACTGAAGCTTTCTTT
few	TRBV19	NA	TRBJ1-2	13	CASRVTGSHGYTF	TGTGCCAGTAGGGTCACAGGGAGTCATGGCTACACCTTC
NA	TRBV5-1	TRBD2	TRBJ2-3	17	CASTSAGGGSVTDTQYF	TGCGCCAGCACCTCCGCGGGCGGGGGATCAGTCACAGATACGCAGTATTTT
NA	TRBV12-5	NA	TRBJ1-1	15	CASGLVQGRNTEAFF	TGTGCTAGTGGTTTGGTACAGGGCCGAAACACTGAAGCTTTCTTT
NA	TRBV3-1/TRBV3-2	NA	TRBJ1-6	16	CASSQGTETPPIRVHF	TGTGCCAGCAGCCAAGGGACAGAGACACCGCCAATTCGGGTCCACTTT
NA	TRBV3-1/TRBV3-2	NA	TRBJ1-1	15	CASSQTPGRGSEAFF	TGTGCCAGCAGCCAAACCCCTGGAAGGGGGAGTGAAGCTTTCTTT
NA	TRBV5-1	NA	TRBJ2-5	12	CASSPGEETQYF	TGCGCCAGCAGCCCGGGGGAAGAGACCCAGTACTTC
NA	TRBV2	TRBD1	TRBJ2-1	13	CASRPDRVGEQFF	TGTGCCAGCAGACCCGACAGGGTTGGTGAGCAGTTCTTC
NA	TRBV3-1/TRBV3-2	NA	TRBJ1-2	13	CASSQEGVGGYTF	TGTGCCAGCAGCCAAGAAGGGGTGGGCGGCTACACCTTC
NA	TRBV6-6	NA	TRBJ1-5	14	CASSYAESNQPQHF	TGTGCCAGCAGTTACGCGGAGAGCAATCAGCCCCAGCATTTT
NA	TRBV24-1	NA	TRBJ2-3	15	CATSDRGLSTDTQYF	TGTGCCACCAGTGACCGCGGACTTAGCACAGATACGCAGTATTTT
NA	TRBV9	NA	TRBJ1-6	13	CARGGGGNSPLHF	TGTGCCCGGGGGGGTGGGGGGAATTCACCCCTCCACTTT
few	TRBV5-1	NA	TRBJ2-2	17	CASSLRVRAAGSGELFF	TGCGCCAGCAGCTTGCGAGTCCGCGCGGCAGGGTCCGGGGAGCTGTTTTTT
NA	TRBV19	NA	TRBJ1-4	17	CASSTLRDGMGIEKLFF	TGTGCCAGTAGCACCCTGCGGGACGGTATGGGAATTGAAAAACTGTTTTTT